The entry that follows covers one T cell receptor beta chain sequence. The antigen is not known. PCR involved 60 Vbeta and 13 Jbeta primers. The method was immunoSEQ multiplex PCR; TCRdb's version includes in-frame clones alone and lacks a portion of them. The repertoire consists of some 220,000 clones, with 70% to 90% occurring once and the leading ten covering approximately 0.24%. Each donor was healthy, and each was a bone marrow donor. These donors counted as nominally healthy when sampled, but unrecorded immune exposures were likely. V dropped 5 bases and J dropped 4; count of bases not matched to a gene: 8. Germline loops: CDR1 SQVTM, CDR2 ANQGSEA. The CDR3 is 16 residues long. This entry comes from a study of cytomegalovirus exposure and HLA in healthy donors. Study-level points and caveats: CMV serostatus was the sole immune exposure data available.

The clonotype was recovered from a girl aged 2 to 9 in good health and CMV-seronegative. The genes are TRBV29-1 and TRBJ2-1, with 13 positions matching TRBD2. Sequenced: PBMCs. The CDR3 bases are TGCAGCGTTTCCGCCGGGACTAGCGGGGTTTACAATGAGCAGTTCTTC. It codes for CSVSAGTSGVYNEQFF.